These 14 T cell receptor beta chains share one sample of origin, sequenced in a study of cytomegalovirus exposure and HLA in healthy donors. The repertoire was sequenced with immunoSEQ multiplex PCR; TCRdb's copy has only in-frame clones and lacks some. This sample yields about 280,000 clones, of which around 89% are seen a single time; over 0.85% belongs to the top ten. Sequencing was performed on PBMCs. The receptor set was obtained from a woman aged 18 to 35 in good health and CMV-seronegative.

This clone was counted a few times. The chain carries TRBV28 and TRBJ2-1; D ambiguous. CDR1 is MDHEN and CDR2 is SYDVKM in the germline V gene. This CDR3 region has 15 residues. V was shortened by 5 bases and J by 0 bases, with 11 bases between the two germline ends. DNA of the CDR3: TGTGCCAGCAGTCTGCCCGAGCCCTCCTACAATGAGCAGTTCTTC. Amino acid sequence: CASSLPEPSYNEQFF.

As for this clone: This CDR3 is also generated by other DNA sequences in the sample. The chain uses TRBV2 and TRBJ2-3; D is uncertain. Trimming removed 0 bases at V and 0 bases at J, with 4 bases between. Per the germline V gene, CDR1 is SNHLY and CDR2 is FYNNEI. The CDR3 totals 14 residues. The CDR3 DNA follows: TGTGCCAGCAGTGAAGCGCTAAGCACAGATACGCAGTATTTT. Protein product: CASSEALSTDTQYF.

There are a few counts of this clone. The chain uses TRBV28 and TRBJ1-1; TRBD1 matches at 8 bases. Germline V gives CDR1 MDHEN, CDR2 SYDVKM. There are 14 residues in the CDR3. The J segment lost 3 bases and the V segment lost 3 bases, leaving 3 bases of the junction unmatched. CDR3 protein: CASSLTGADTEAFF. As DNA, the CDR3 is TGTGCCAGCAGTTTGACAGGGGCGGACACTGAAGCTTTCTTT.

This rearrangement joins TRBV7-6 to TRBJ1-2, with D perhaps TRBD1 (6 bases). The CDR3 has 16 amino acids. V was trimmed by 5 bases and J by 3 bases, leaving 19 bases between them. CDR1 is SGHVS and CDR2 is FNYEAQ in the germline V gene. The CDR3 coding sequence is TGTGCCAGCAGCCCCCGTATAGGGGGGGGCCACTATGGCTACACCTTC. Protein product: CASSPRIGGGHYGYTF. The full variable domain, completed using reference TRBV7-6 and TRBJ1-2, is GAGVSQSPRYKVTKRGQDVALRCDPISGHVSLYWYRQALGQGPEFLTYFNYEAQQDKSGLPNDRFSAERPEGSISTLTIQRTEQRDSAMYRCASSPRIGGGHYGYTFGSGTRLTVV.

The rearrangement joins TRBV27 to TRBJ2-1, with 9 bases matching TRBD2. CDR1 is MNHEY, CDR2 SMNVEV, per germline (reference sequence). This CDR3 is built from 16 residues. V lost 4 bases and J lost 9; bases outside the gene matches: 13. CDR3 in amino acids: CASSSPGTSRLGEQFF. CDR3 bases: TGTGCCAGCAGTTCCCCAGGGACTAGCCGCTTGGGTGAGCAGTTCTTC.

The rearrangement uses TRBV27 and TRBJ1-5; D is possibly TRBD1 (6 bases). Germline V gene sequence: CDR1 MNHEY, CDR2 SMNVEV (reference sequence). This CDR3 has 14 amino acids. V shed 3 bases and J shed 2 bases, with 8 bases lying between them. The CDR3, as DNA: TGTGCCAGCAGTTTCAGGGGAGGCAATCAGCCCCAGCATTTT. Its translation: CASSFRGGNQPQHF.

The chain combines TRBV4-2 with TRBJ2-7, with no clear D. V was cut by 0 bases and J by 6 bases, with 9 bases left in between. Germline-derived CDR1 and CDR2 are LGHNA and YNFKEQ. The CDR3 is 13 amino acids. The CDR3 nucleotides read TGTGCCAGCAGCCAAGATTCATCCGGCGAGCAGTACTTC. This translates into CASSQDSSGEQYF.

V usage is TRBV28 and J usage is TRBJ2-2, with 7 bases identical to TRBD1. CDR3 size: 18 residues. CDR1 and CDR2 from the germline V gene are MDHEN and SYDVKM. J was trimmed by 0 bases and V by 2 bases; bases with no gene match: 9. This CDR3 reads CASSLPGDSKANTGELFF. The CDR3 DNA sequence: TGTGCCAGCAGTTTACCTGGGGACAGTAAAGCGAACACCGGGGAGCTGTTTTTT. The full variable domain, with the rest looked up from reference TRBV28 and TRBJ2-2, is DVKVTQSSRYLVKRTGEKVFLECVQDMDHENMFWYRQDPGLGLRLIYFSYDVKMKEKGDIPEGYSVSREKKERFSLILESASTNQTSMYLCASSLPGDSKANTGELFFGEGSRLTVL.

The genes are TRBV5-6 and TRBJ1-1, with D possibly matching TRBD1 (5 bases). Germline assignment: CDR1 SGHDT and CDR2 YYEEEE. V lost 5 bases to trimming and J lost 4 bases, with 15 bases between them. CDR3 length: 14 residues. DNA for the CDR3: TGTGCCAGCAGGAATCAGGGAGGTCCCACTGAAGCTTTCTTT. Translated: CASRNQGGPTEAFF. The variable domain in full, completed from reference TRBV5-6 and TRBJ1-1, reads DAGVTQSPTHLIKTRGQQVTLRCSPKSGHDTVSWYQQALGQGPQFIFQYYEEEERQRGNFPDRFSGHQFPNYSSELNVNALLLGDSALYLCASRNQGGPTEAFFGQGTRLTVV.

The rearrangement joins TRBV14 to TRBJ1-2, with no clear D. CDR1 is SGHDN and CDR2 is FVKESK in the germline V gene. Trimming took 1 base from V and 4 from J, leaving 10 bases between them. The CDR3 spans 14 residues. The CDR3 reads CASSQGIRGYGYTF. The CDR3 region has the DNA TGTGCCAGCAGCCAAGGAATCCGGGGCTATGGCTACACCTTC.

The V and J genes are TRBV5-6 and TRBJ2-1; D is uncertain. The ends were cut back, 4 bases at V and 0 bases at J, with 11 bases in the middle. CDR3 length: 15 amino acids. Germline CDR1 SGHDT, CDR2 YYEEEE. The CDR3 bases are TGTGCCAGCAGCCCTCGCCTACCCTCCTACAATGAGCAGTTCTTC. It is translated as CASSPRLPSYNEQFF.

The chain's CDR3 is CASSLSDGATDTQYF. The DNA of the CDR3 is TGTGCCAGCAGTCTAAGCGACGGAGCCACAGATACGCAGTATTTT. The chain is built from TRBV7-6 and TRBJ2-3; no definite D call. V lost 6 bases to trimming and J lost 2 bases, with 15 bases between them. Germline CDR1 SGHVS, CDR2 FNYEAQ. The CDR3 spans 15 residues.

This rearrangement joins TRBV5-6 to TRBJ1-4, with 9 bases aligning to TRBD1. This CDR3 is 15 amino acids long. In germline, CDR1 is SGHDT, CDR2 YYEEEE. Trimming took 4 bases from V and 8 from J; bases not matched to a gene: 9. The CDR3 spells CASSSGTGWGEKLFF. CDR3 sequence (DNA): TGTGCCAGCAGCAGCGGGACAGGGTGGGGCGAAAAACTGTTTTTT.

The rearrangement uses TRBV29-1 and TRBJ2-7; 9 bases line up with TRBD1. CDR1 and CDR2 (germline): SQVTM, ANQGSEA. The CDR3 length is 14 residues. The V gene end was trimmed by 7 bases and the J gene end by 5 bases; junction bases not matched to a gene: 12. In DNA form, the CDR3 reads TGCAGCGCCAGCTGGCCGGGACAGGGAGACGAGCAGTACTTC. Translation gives CSASWPGQGDEQYF.